This record looks at one TCR beta chain sequence and its context. TCR beta CDR3 regions were amplified from RNA. First-round RT-PCR targeting the TCR CDR3 was performed with the HTBI primer set. TCRdb ran MiXCR on the multiplex PCR reads and lists one entry per CDR3 protein. The data show approximately 640,000 distinct CDR3 sequences, 45% seen once. These data come from a study of T cells in Graves' hyperthyroidism and ophthalmopathy. The germline CDR1 and CDR2 sequences are SGHVT and SQSDAQ. The CDR3 has 16 amino acids. Trimming took 3 bases from V and 3 from J, leaving 18 bases between them. V gene TRBV7-4 combines with J gene TRBJ2-7, with D possibly being TRBD1 or TRBD2 (5 bases each). Sequencing was done on a sample of peripheral blood or thyroid tissue (not recorded which). This sequence was found in an adult man with Graves' disease, either hyperthyroidism or ophthalmopathy (not recorded which). CDR3 bases: TGTGCCAGCAGCTTTGAGGGACCCGCGGACGGCTACGAGCAGTACTTC. Residues: CASSFEGPADGYEQYF.